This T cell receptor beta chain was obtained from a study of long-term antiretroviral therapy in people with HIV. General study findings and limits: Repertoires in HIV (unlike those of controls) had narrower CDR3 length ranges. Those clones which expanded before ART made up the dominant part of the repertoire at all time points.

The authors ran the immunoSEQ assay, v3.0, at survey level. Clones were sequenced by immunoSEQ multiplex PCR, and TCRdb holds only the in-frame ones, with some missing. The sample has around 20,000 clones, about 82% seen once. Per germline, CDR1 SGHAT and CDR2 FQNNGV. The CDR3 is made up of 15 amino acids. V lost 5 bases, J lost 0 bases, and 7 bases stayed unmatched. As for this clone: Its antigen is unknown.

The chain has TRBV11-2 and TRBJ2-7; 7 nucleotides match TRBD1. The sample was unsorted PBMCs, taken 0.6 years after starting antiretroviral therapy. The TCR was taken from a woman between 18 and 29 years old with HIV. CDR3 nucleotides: TGTGCCAGCAGCCTAGTTGGGACAGCCTCCTACGAGCAGTACTTC. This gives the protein CASSLVGTASYEQYF.